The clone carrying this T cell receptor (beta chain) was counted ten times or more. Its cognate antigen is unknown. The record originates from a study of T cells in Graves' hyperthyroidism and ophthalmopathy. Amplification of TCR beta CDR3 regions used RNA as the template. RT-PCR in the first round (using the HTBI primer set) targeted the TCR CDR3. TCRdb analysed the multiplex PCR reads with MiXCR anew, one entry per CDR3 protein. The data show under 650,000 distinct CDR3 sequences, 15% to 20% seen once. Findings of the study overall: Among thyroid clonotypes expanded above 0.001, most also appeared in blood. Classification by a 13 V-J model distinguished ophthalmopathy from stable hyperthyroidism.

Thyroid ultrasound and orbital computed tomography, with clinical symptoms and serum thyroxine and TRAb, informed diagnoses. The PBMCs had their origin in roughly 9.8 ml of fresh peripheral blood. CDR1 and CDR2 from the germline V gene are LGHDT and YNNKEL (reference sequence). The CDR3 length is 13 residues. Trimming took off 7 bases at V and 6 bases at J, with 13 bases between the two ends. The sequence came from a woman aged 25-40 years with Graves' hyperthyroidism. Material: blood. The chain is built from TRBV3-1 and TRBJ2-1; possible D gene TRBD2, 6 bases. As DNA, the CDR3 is TGTGCCAGCACCCGAATCGGGGGCAATGAGCAGTTCTTC. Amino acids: CASTRIGGNEQFF.